The 24 T cell receptor beta chains presented below share a single source sample, sequenced in a study of blood T cell repertoires in COVID-19. Sequencing used immunoSEQ multiplex PCR; TCRdb keeps in-frame clones, though not all of them. The table includes about 330,000 clones, 70% to 90% detected once. The specimen sequenced was PBMCs or T cells enriched from blood (not recorded which). The receptors stem from a woman in her 30s who had recovered from COVID-19.

This chain connects TRBV28 to TRBJ2-5; D perhaps matches TRBD1 (6 bases). CDR1 and CDR2 from the germline V gene are MDHEN and SYDVKM. The CDR3 contains 14 residues. Trimming took 1 base from V and 4 from J, leaving 10 bases between them. CDR3 sequence (DNA): TGTGCCAGCAGTTTATCGGACAGTCGAGAGACCCAGTACTTC. This sequence encodes CASSLSDSRETQYF.

The rearrangement links TRBV7-9 to TRBJ1-1, with unresolved D. V shed 5 bases and J shed 0 bases, with 4 bases lying between them. The CDR3 has 12 residues. The germline V gene encodes CDR1 SEHNR and CDR2 FQNEAQ (reference sequence). The CDR3 nucleotides are TGTGCCAGCAGCGTAATGAACACTGAAGCTTTCTTT. Protein: CASSVMNTEAFF.

This clone was recorded once. The chain carries TRBV19 and TRBJ2-2; 10 bases align to TRBD2. V dropped 4 bases and J dropped 2; count of bases not matched to a gene: 4. This CDR3 spans 16 amino acids. Germline V gene lookup returns CDR1 LNHDA and CDR2 SQIVND (reference sequence). This chain's CDR3 is CASSNPSGGNTGELFF. The DNA of the CDR3 is TGTGCCAGTAGTAACCCTAGCGGGGGTAACACCGGGGAGCTGTTTTTT.

The chain has TRBV3-1 (or the pseudogene TRBV3-2) and TRBJ2-7; TRBD2 agrees at 7 bases. CDR3 length: 13 amino acids. V lost 6 bases, J lost 1 base, and 3 bases stayed unmatched. In germline, CDR1 is LGHDT, CDR2 YNNKEL (reference sequence). This chain's CDR3 is CASSPGRSYEQYF. The CDR3 DNA reads TGTGCCAGCAGTCCCGGGAGGTCCTACGAGCAGTACTTC.

The V and J genes are TRBV2 and TRBJ1-4; D possibly corresponds to TRBD1 (6 bases). V was trimmed by 6 bases and J by 3 bases, leaving 14 bases between them. The germline gives CDR1 SNHLY, CDR2 FYNNEI. The CDR3 runs to 15 residues. Here the CDR3 DNA reads TGTGCCAGCAGCCTCGGGGGGCTGCCTAATGAAAAACTGTTTTTT. Its translation is CASSLGGLPNEKLFF.

V usage is TRBV7-2 and J usage is TRBJ2-5; possibly TRBD1 for D (6 bases). CDR1 and CDR2 from the germline V gene are SGHTA and FQGNSA. Trimming removed 4 bases at V and 2 bases at J, with 8 bases between. There are 13 residues in the CDR3. The CDR3 region has the DNA TGTGCCAGCAGCTCGACAGGTCAAGAGACCCAGTACTTC. This gives the protein CASSSTGQETQYF.

The chain uses TRBV7-2 and TRBJ1-5, with D perhaps matching TRBD1 (5 bases). The CDR3 contains 14 residues. Germline V gene data show CDR1 as SGHTA and CDR2 as FQGNSA. Trimming took off 5 bases at V and 5 bases at J, with 13 bases between the two ends. The CDR3 sequence: CASSPDSTHQPQHF. The CDR3 DNA follows: TGTGCCAGCAGCCCAGACAGCACCCATCAGCCCCAGCATTTT.

The V and J genes are TRBV5-1 and TRBJ2-2; 10 positions agree with TRBD2. Germline CDR1 SGHRS, CDR2 YFSETQ. The junction had 9 bases not matched to a gene; V was cut back by 5 bases and J by 5 bases. This CDR3 comprises 16 residues. The CDR3 coding sequence is TGCGCCAGCAGTCGTAATAGCGGGGGGACAACCGGGGAGCTGTTTTTT. This encodes CASSRNSGGTTGELFF.

V gene TRBV7-6 combines with J gene TRBJ1-6; TRBD1 is a possible D gene (5 bases). The CDR3 spans 17 residues. V was shortened by 6 bases and J by 6 bases, with 21 bases between the two germline ends. Per the germline V gene, CDR1 is SGHVS and CDR2 is FNYEAQ. The CDR3 reads CASRSGRARDSNSPLHF. The CDR3 DNA is TGTGCCAGCAGGAGTGGAAGGGCCAGGGATAGTAATTCACCCCTCCACTTT.

To note about this clone: Germline and junction disagree at one end, which may indicate a read error. The V gene is TRBV7-7, the J gene TRBJ1-1, with D possibly being TRBD1 (5 bases). The CDR3 sequence is 13 residues long. Germline loops: CDR1 SSHAT, CDR2 FNYEAQ (reference sequence). DNA of the CDR3: TGTGCTAGCAGCCCGACGACAGTATCTGAAGCTTTCTTT. Its translation is CASSPTTVSEAFF.

This clone was seen only a few times. The chain recombines TRBV19 with TRBJ1-1, with D possibly being TRBD1 (6 bases). V lost 9 bases and J 1 base, leaving 15 bases between the germline ends. The CDR3 has 14 residues. Germline CDR1 reads LNHDA; CDR2 reads SQIVND (reference sequence). The CDR3: CASKKQGQNTEAFF. The CDR3 DNA is TGTGCCAGCAAAAAACAGGGCCAGAACACTGAAGCTTTCTTT.

The V gene is TRBV27, the J gene TRBJ1-1, with 7 bases that match TRBD1. V was clipped by 0 bases and J by 5 bases; unmatched bases: 9. This CDR3 region has 16 residues. CDR1 and CDR2 from the germline V gene are MNHEY and SMNVEV (reference sequence). The chain's CDR3 is CASSLSRTGGMTEAFF. CDR3 bases: TGTGCCAGCAGTTTATCTCGGACAGGCGGGATGACTGAAGCTTTCTTT.

This chain links TRBV6-1 with TRBJ1-5; D unclear. V lost 4 bases and J lost 0, with 19 bases in between. Germline assignment: CDR1 MNHNS and CDR2 SASEGT. The CDR3 sequence is 18 residues long. For the CDR3, the DNA is TGTGCCAGCAGTGCACCGGGGAGCCGGCTCTTTAGCAATCAGCCCCAGCATTTT. Translation gives CASSAPGSRLFSNQPQHF.

This clone was recorded only once. This chain joins TRBV18 and TRBJ1-4; 10 bases align to TRBD1. V lost 3 bases, J lost 8 bases, and 6 bases stayed unmatched. The CDR3 is 15 residues long. CDR1 is KGHSH, CDR2 LQKENI, per germline. CDR3 coding DNA: TGTGCCAGCTCACCGGGGACAGGGGTGGGCGAAAAACTGTTTTTT. Translation gives CASSPGTGVGEKLFF.

The V and J genes are TRBV2 and TRBJ1-1; 7 bases align to TRBD1. Per germline, CDR1 SNHLY and CDR2 FYNNEI. V lost 6 bases and J lost 8; bases outside the gene matches: 3. The CDR3 loop spans 11 amino acids. The chain's CDR3 is CASRGTVEAFF. The CDR3 coding sequence is TGTGCCAGCAGGGGGACAGTCGAAGCTTTCTTT.

The count of this clone is one. The gene calls are TRBV27 and TRBJ2-1; 11 bases map to TRBD1. The CDR3 spans 17 residues. Germline lookup yields CDR1 MNHEY and CDR2 SMNVEV (reference sequence). Trimming at V came to 5 bases and at J to 7 bases, leaving 13 bases not matched to a gene. CDR3 nucleotides: TGTGCCAGCAGTCTCCGGGGCTGGGACAGGGGGTCAAATGAGCAGTTCTTC. Translating gives CASSLRGWDRGSNEQFF.

This clone has just one count. This rearrangement joins TRBV2 to TRBJ1-1, with D maybe TRBD1 (6 bases). The germline CDR1 and CDR2 sequences are SNHLY and FYNNEI. Trimming stripped 7 bases from V and 3 bases from J, with 15 bases between. The CDR3 spans 14 residues. The CDR3 region has the DNA TGTGCCAGCACCTTGGGGGGGGCGCACACTGAAGCTTTCTTT. Residues: CASTLGGAHTEAFF.

The gene calls are TRBV11-3 and TRBJ2-5; TRBD2 might be the D (6 bases). This CDR3 region has 15 residues. The V end lost 5 bases, the J end lost 3 bases, and 16 bases lay between the germline ends. Looked up from germline, CDR1 is SGHNT and CDR2 is YENEEA. As DNA, the CDR3 is TGTGCCAGCAGCCTCCGAGGAGGGTCGAAAGAGACCCAGTACTTC. Residues: CASSLRGGSKETQYF.

This sequence joins TRBV5-4 and TRBJ2-7; 7 bases agree with TRBD1. The ends lost 0 bases at V and 3 bases at J; junction bases unmatched: 3. Per the germline V gene, CDR1 is SGHNT and CDR2 is YYREEE (reference sequence). The CDR3 is 14 amino acids. The CDR3 spells CASSLGGQDYEQYF. Written as DNA, the CDR3 is TGTGCCAGCAGCTTGGGCGGACAGGACTACGAGCAGTACTTC.

The chain joins TRBV5-1 to TRBJ1-1; 11 positions agree with TRBD1. Germline assignment: CDR1 SGHRS and CDR2 YFSETQ. This CDR3 region has 15 residues. With 3 bases clipped from V and 4 bases from J, the junction kept 5 bases outside the gene matches. Here the CDR3 reads CASSWTGGAGTEAFF. Written as DNA, the CDR3 is TGCGCCAGCAGCTGGACAGGGGGCGCGGGCACTGAAGCTTTCTTT.

This clone was counted a single time. The rearrangement uses TRBV6-1 and TRBJ2-2, with TRBD1 identical over 9 bases. CDR1 is MNHNS, CDR2 SASEGT, per germline. Trimming removed 1 base from V and 4 bases from J; junction bases left unmatched: 1. The length of the CDR3 is 15 residues. The CDR3 sequence: CASSEGTGVTGELFF. DNA for the CDR3: TGTGCCAGCAGTGAAGGGACAGGGGTCACCGGGGAGCTGTTTTTT.

The V and J genes are TRBV7-6 and TRBJ1-3; 8 bases match TRBD1. The CDR3 is 15 amino acids. Trimming at V came to 5 bases and at J to 4 bases, leaving 7 bases not matched to a gene. Germline V gene data show CDR1 as SGHVS and CDR2 as FNYEAQ. The CDR3 DNA reads as TGTGCCAGCAGCCCAGACAGGGGCAAAGGAAACACCATATATTTT. Amino acids: CASSPDRGKGNTIYF.

V gene TRBV2 combines with J gene TRBJ1-3; D not resolved. The CDR3 length is 14 residues. Germline values: CDR1 SNHLY, CDR2 FYNNEI. Trimming removed 4 bases from V and 0 bases from J, with 7 bases in between. The CDR3 here is CASSGGNSGNTIYF. In nucleotides, the CDR3 is TGTGCCAGCAGTGGCGGTAACTCTGGAAACACCATATATTTT.

The V call is TRBV12-1, the J call TRBJ2-6; the table's D call TRBD1 went unverified against the DNA. TRBV12-1 is a listed pseudogene. The CDR3 has 20 amino acids. The CDR3 DNA follows: TGTGCCAGCAGCTTTGGCGGATCCGGGACACATACTTCTGGGGCCAACGTCCTGACTTTC. Translating it yields CASSFGGSGTHTSGANVLTF.